The present TCR beta chain was sequenced within a study of blood T cell repertoires in COVID-19. Study-level background: From the United States, Italy and Spain came samples of acute and convalescent COVID-19.

Individuals aged roughly 18 to 90 years were recruited from approximately 24 US areas. Two negative PCRs, clearance, or symptom resolution characterized the recovered Cohort 3 donors. The method was immunoSEQ multiplex PCR; TCRdb's version includes in-frame clones alone and lacks a portion of them. In the table there are about 310,000 clones, approximately 85% of which are singletons. This CDR3 has 16 amino acids. Germline assignment: CDR1 SGHDT and CDR2 YYEEEE. The V gene lost 0 bases and the J gene lost 2 bases, with 12 bases spanning the gap. The specimen was PBMCs or T cells enriched from blood (not recorded which). V gene TRBV5-6 combines with J gene TRBJ1-5, with D tentatively TRBD1 (5 bases). The sequence was collected from a man younger than 40 who had recovered from COVID-19. This chain's CDR3 is CASSLAVGAGNQPQHF. The DNA for the CDR3 is TGTGCCAGCAGCTTGGCCGTAGGGGCGGGCAATCAGCCCCAGCATTTT.